A selection of T cell receptor beta chains follows, all from one sample in a study of shared clonotypes between healthy human individuals. Profiling relied on immunoSEQ multiplex PCR, and the TCRdb table lists in-frame clones only, not all of them. The sample carries 2.3 million or so clones, over 90% recorded once. The sample comprised naive CD4+ T cells from PBMCs. Every receptor here comes from a man between 18 and 29 years old in good health. Some clones in this sample may be carry-over from other donors' samples. Each CDR3 is given with its conserved first and last residue. A D gene is named only where the DNA matches it firmly. Expanded clones are given a class, and other clones once, few, many or no size at all.

J: TRBJ1-6; V: TRBV9; size: .; D: TRBD1; CDR3: CASSRGTGNSPLHF; DNA: TGTGCCAGCAGCCGAGGGACAGGGAATTCACCCCTCCACTTT
J: TRBJ2-7; V: TRBV14; size: once; D: .; CDR3: CASSQPLRGIYEQYF; DNA: TGTGCCAGCAGCCAACCTCTCCGGGGGATATACGAGCAGTACTTC
J: TRBJ2-1; V: TRBV30; size: once; D: TRBD2; CDR3: CAWKVSGRAGNEQFF; DNA: TGTGCCTGGAAAGTTAGCGGGAGGGCCGGTAATGAGCAGTTCTTC
J: TRBJ2-7; V: TRBV5-1; size: .; D: TRBD1; CDR3: CASSLGTGGNEQYF; DNA: TGCGCCAGCAGCCTAGGGACAGGGGGAAACGAGCAGTACTTC
J: TRBJ2-3; V: TRBV9; size: .; D: .; CDR3: CASSEGLTKDTQYF; DNA: TGTGCCAGCAGCGAGGGCCTAACGAAAGATACGCAGTATTTT
J: TRBJ1-2; V: TRBV27; size: .; D: TRBD1; CDR3: CASSFQGGGAGYTF; DNA: TGTGCCAGCAGTTTCCAGGGGGGAGGGGCTGGCTACACCTTC
J: TRBJ2-3; V: TRBV5-1; size: .; D: .; CDR3: CASSFRQGGTDTQYF; DNA: TGCGCCAGCAGCTTTCGGCAGGGCGGCACAGATACGCAGTATTTT
J: TRBJ2-7; V: TRBV11-2; size: .; D: .; CDR3: CASSPLGQEPYEQYF; DNA: TGTGCCAGCAGCCCACTAGGGCAGGAGCCCTACGAGCAGTACTTC
J: TRBJ2-7; V: TRBV27; size: .; D: .; CDR3: CASSLSFTGRSSYEQYF; DNA: TGTGCCAGCAGTTTATCTTTCACGGGACGTAGCTCCTACGAGCAGTACTTC
J: TRBJ2-2; V: TRBV7-2; size: .; D: TRBD1; CDR3: CASSSRQGAGELFF; DNA: TGTGCCAGCAGCTCCAGACAGGGGGCCGGGGAGCTGTTTTTT
J: TRBJ1-2; V: TRBV19; size: .; D: TRBD1; CDR3: CASSFRDRVAGYTF; DNA: TGTGCCAGTAGTTTCCGGGACAGGGTCGCTGGCTACACCTTC
J: TRBJ1-3; V: TRBV7-8; size: .; D: .; CDR3: CASSYPGSGNTIYF; DNA: TGTGCCAGCAGCTATCCTGGCTCTGGAAACACCATATATTTT
J: TRBJ2-1; V: TRBV5-1; size: .; D: TRBD2; CDR3: CASSWASGNDEQFF; DNA: TGCGCCAGCAGCTGGGCTAGCGGGAATGATGAGCAGTTCTTC
J: TRBJ1-5; V: TRBV15; size: .; D: .; CDR3: CATSRDLGEGQPQHF; DNA: TGTGCCACCAGCAGAGATTTGGGGGAGGGCCAGCCCCAGCATTTT
J: TRBJ2-2; V: TRBV28; size: .; D: TRBD2; CDR3: CASSLPSASGRGTGELFF; DNA: TGTGCCAGCAGTTTGCCCAGTGCTAGCGGGCGCGGCACCGGGGAGCTGTTTTTT
J: TRBJ1-1; V: TRBV11-1; size: .; D: .; CDR3: CASSLALGGTEAFF; DNA: TGTGCCAGCAGCTTAGCGCTAGGGGGCACTGAAGCTTTCTTT
J: TRBJ2-3; V: TRBV11-2; size: .; D: .; CDR3: CASSLFAYRDTQYF; DNA: TGTGCCAGCAGCTTATTTGCCTATCGAGATACGCAGTATTTT
J: TRBJ1-1; V: TRBV28; size: .; D: .; CDR3: CASSFSVQVRVTEAFF; DNA: TGTGCCAGCAGTTTCTCGGTCCAGGTTAGGGTCACTGAAGCTTTCTTT
J: TRBJ2-1; V: TRBV19; size: .; D: TRBD2; CDR3: CATRRTSGFPYNEQFF; DNA: TGTGCCACCCGGAGGACTAGCGGATTCCCCTACAATGAGCAGTTCTTC
J: TRBJ2-5; V: TRBV30; size: .; D: .; CDR3: CAWSTLAQETQYF; DNA: TGTGCCTGGAGTACCCTCGCACAAGAGACCCAGTACTTC
J: TRBJ2-7; V: TRBV7-9; size: .; D: TRBD2; CDR3: CASSFLAAYEQYF; DNA: TGTGCCAGCAGCTTTCTAGCGGCCTACGAGCAGTACTTC
J: TRBJ2-5; V: TRBV5-6; size: .; D: .; CDR3: CASSSGDGKETQYF; DNA: TGTGCCAGCAGCTCAGGAGATGGGAAAGAGACCCAGTACTTC
J: TRBJ2-7; V: TRBV5-1; size: .; D: .; CDR3: CASSLTPTSYEQYF; DNA: TGCGCCAGCAGCTTGACACCTACTTCCTACGAGCAGTACTTC
J: TRBJ1-5; V: TRBV6-1; size: .; D: .; CDR3: CASSAQGDQPQHF; DNA: TGTGCCAGCAGTGCGCAGGGAGATCAGCCCCAGCATTTT
J: TRBJ2-3; V: TRBV7-2; size: once; D: TRBD1; CDR3: CASSTRTGGGGDTQYF; DNA: TGTGCCAGCAGCACGCGGACAGGGGGCGGGGGAGATACGCAGTATTTT
J: TRBJ2-2; V: TRBV9; size: .; D: .; CDR3: CASRAGLAGELFF; DNA: TGTGCCAGCAGGGCGGGGCTCGCCGGGGAGCTGTTTTTT
J: TRBJ1-1; V: TRBV25-1; size: .; D: .; CDR3: CASSDRIRGWTEAFF; DNA: TGTGCCAGCAGTGACCGCATCAGGGGTTGGACTGAAGCTTTCTTT
J: TRBJ1-5; V: TRBV2; size: .; D: .; CDR3: CASSGGERQPQHF; DNA: TGTGCCAGCAGTGGAGGGGAACGTCAGCCCCAGCATTTT
J: TRBJ1-1; V: TRBV28; size: .; D: .; CDR3: CASRKGKNTEAFF; DNA: TGTGCCAGCAGGAAGGGAAAAAACACTGAAGCTTTCTTT
J: TRBJ1-1; V: TRBV6-1; size: .; D: TRBD1; CDR3: CASRDRGQVGTEAFF; DNA: TGTGCCAGCAGGGACAGGGGGCAAGTTGGCACTGAAGCTTTCTTT
J: TRBJ1-5; V: TRBV30; size: few; D: .; CDR3: CAWSSGGGQPQHF; DNA: TGTGCCTGGAGCAGCGGCGGCGGGCAGCCCCAGCATTTT
J: TRBJ2-7; V: TRBV9; size: .; D: .; CDR3: CASSVDLGSYEQYF; DNA: TGTGCCAGCAGCGTAGATCTAGGCTCCTACGAGCAGTACTTC
J: TRBJ2-7; V: TRBV5-4; size: .; D: .; CDR3: CASTDKSWGYEQYF; DNA: TGTGCCAGCACCGATAAGTCGTGGGGGTACGAGCAGTACTTC
J: TRBJ2-5; V: TRBV7-9; size: .; D: TRBD1; CDR3: CASSLQGYQETQYF; DNA: TGTGCCAGCAGCCTACAGGGGTACCAAGAGACCCAGTACTTC
J: TRBJ2-3; V: TRBV7-9; size: .; D: TRBD2; CDR3: CASSLLTSGSEGWTDTQYF; DNA: TGTGCCAGCAGCTTATTAACTAGCGGGAGTGAAGGTTGGACAGATACGCAGTATTTT
J: TRBJ1-5; V: TRBV28; size: .; D: TRBD1; CDR3: CASSLDRAYQPQHF; DNA: TGTGCCAGCAGCCTTGACAGGGCCTATCAGCCCCAGCATTTT
J: TRBJ1-2; V: TRBV27; size: .; D: .; CDR3: CASSYYPANYGYTF; DNA: TGTGCCAGCAGTTACTACCCAGCTAACTATGGCTACACCTTC
J: TRBJ1-1; V: TRBV10-3; size: few; D: .; CDR3: CAISESKVAPNTEAFF; DNA: TGTGCCATCAGTGAGTCGAAGGTGGCTCCGAACACTGAAGCTTTCTTT
J: TRBJ2-2; V: TRBV5-1; size: .; D: .; CDR3: CASSLIQGQGELFF; DNA: TGCGCCAGCAGCTTGATCCAGGGTCAGGGGGAGCTGTTTTTT
J: TRBJ1-1; V: TRBV28; size: .; D: TRBD1; CDR3: CASSQQGAGLEAFF; DNA: TGTGCCAGCAGTCAACAGGGGGCGGGTCTGGAAGCTTTCTTT
J: TRBJ1-1; V: TRBV7-9; size: .; D: .; CDR3: CASSLEGSMNTEAFF; DNA: TGTGCCAGCAGCTTGGAGGGGAGCATGAACACTGAAGCTTTCTTT
J: TRBJ2-5; V: TRBV5-1; size: .; D: TRBD2; CDR3: CASSIGLAEETQYF; DNA: TGCGCCAGCAGCATCGGACTAGCGGAAGAGACCCAGTACTTC
J: TRBJ2-7; V: TRBV6-5; size: .; D: .; CDR3: CASRRQASSYEQYF; DNA: TGTGCCAGCAGGCGACAGGCCAGCTCCTACGAGCAGTACTTC
J: TRBJ1-5; V: TRBV5-1; size: .; D: .; CDR3: CASSLDLGNQPQHF; DNA: TGCGCCAGCAGCTTGGATCTGGGCAATCAGCCCCAGCATTTT
J: TRBJ1-3; V: TRBV19; size: once; D: .; CDR3: CASSIGRLANTIYF; DNA: TGTGCCAGTAGTATTGGTCGCCTTGCGAACACCATATATTTT
J: TRBJ1-5; V: TRBV27; size: .; D: .; CDR3: CASSFGRGANQPQHF; DNA: TGTGCCAGCAGTTTCGGGAGGGGGGCCAATCAGCCCCAGCATTTT
J: TRBJ1-1; V: TRBV7-8; size: .; D: .; CDR3: CASSPGLGSNTEAFF; DNA: TGTGCCAGCAGCCCCGGTCTTGGGTCGAACACTGAAGCTTTCTTT
J: TRBJ1-4; V: TRBV7-2; size: .; D: TRBD1; CDR3: CASSLVTGYEKLFF; DNA: TGTGCCAGCAGCTTAGTGACAGGGTATGAAAAACTGTTTTTT
J: TRBJ2-3; V: TRBV7-2; size: .; D: TRBD2; CDR3: CASSLERGSTDTQYF; DNA: TGTGCCAGCAGCTTGGAGCGGGGGAGCACAGATACGCAGTATTTT
J: TRBJ2-2; V: TRBV11-3; size: few; D: .; CDR3: CASSPGQRTGTLFF; DNA: TGTGCCAGCAGCCCCGGACAGCGGACGGGGACGCTGTTTTTT
J: TRBJ2-7; V: TRBV11-2; size: .; D: TRBD2; CDR3: CASSLDIREGTYEQYF; DNA: TGTGCCAGCAGCTTAGATATCCGGGAGGGGACCTACGAGCAGTACTTC
J: TRBJ1-5; V: TRBV6-6; size: .; D: .; CDR3: CASSLVPGGNQPQHF; DNA: TGTGCCAGCAGTCTTGTCCCTGGGGGCAATCAGCCCCAGCATTTT
J: TRBJ2-7; V: TRBV6-1; size: .; D: .; CDR3: CASSESGFSYEQYF; DNA: TGTGCCAGCAGTGAGAGCGGGTTCTCCTACGAGCAGTACTTC
J: TRBJ2-7; V: TRBV29-1; size: .; D: TRBD1; CDR3: CSVAGQGTYEQYF; DNA: TGCAGCGTCGCGGGACAGGGGACTTACGAGCAGTACTTC
J: TRBJ1-3; V: TRBV6-5; size: .; D: .; CDR3: CASSSQGAGNTIYF; DNA: TGTGCCAGCAGCTCGCAGGGAGCTGGAAACACCATATATTTT
J: TRBJ1-5; V: TRBV21-1; size: .; D: .; CDR3: CASTLFPGFNQPQHF; DNA: TGTGCCAGCACCCTTTTCCCGGGGTTCAATCAGCCCCAGCATTTT
J: TRBJ1-2; V: TRBV11-2; size: .; D: .; CDR3: CASSLDIGQNYGYTF; DNA: TGTGCCAGCAGCTTAGATATTGGCCAGAACTATGGCTACACCTTC
J: TRBJ2-1; V: TRBV7-2; size: .; D: .; CDR3: CASQPAGSYNEQFF; DNA: TGTGCCAGCCAGCCGGCAGGCAGCTACAATGAGCAGTTCTTC
J: TRBJ1-6; V: TRBV30; size: .; D: .; CDR3: CAWSVQGVNSPLHF; DNA: TGTGCCTGGAGTGTTCAAGGGGTAAATTCACCCCTCCACTTT